These T cell receptor beta chains were read from a single sample in a study of shared T cell receptors in the human thymus. Method: immunoSEQ multiplex PCR; TCRdb's copy keeps in-frame clones and lacks some. The sample includes about 730,000 clones, approximately 83% seen only once; the top ten take over 0.008%. This sample was also put to use in a study of human thymus T cells.

Sequencing was carried out using thymocytes. These TCRs come from a girl under three years old with a congenital heart defect. CDR3s include the opening cysteine and the closing phenylalanine or tryptophan. The D gene is left open where the match is weak. The size entry is marked missing in some rows and otherwise reads once, few, many or a size class.

NA	TRBV4-1	TRBJ1-4	NA	TGCGCCAGCAGCCCCCCGTGGCAGGCAAGTAATGAAAAACTGTTTTTT	CASSPPWQASNEKLFF
NA	TRBV9	TRBJ2-7	few	TGTGCCAGCAGCGTAGCTGACCGGGACGAGCAGTACTTC	CASSVADRDEQYF
NA	TRBV5-4	TRBJ1-1	once	TGTGCCAGCAGCCTACAGGGTCCTAAGACTGAAGCTTTCTTT	CASSLQGPKTEAFF
NA	TRBV13	TRBJ2-7	NA	TGTGCCAGCAGCTTAGAGGTCGGAGGTACCTCCTACGAGCAGTACTTC	CASSLEVGGTSYEQYF
NA	TRBV9	TRBJ2-2	NA	TGTGCCAGCAGCATACGGGTTACCGGGGAGCTGTTTTTT	CASSIRVTGELFF
NA	TRBV13	TRBJ1-6	NA	TGTGCCAGCAGGTGGGCAGAAGCCGATTCACCCCTCCACTTT	CASRWAEADSPLHF
NA	TRBV10-3	TRBJ1-1	NA	TGTGCCATCAGTGAGCTACCACGGGGGGTCGCTGAAGCTTTCTTT	CAISELPRGVAEAFF
NA	TRBV15	TRBJ2-2	few	TGTGCCACCAGCAGAGGGGGGGGCGCATTGAACACCGGGGAGCTGTTTTTT	CATSRGGGALNTGELFF
NA	TRBV6-1	TRBJ1-2	NA	TGTGCCAGCAGTGAACAGGGGCCCGAGGATGGCTACACCTTC	CASSEQGPEDGYTF
NA	TRBV11-2	TRBJ1-1	NA	TGTGCCAGCAGCTTAATCCAGAACACTGAAGCTTTCTTT	CASSLIQNTEAFF
NA	TRBV4-3	TRBJ2-3	NA	TGCGCCAGCAGCCAAGATGGGAGACTAGTGGCAGATACGCAGTATTTT	CASSQDGRLVADTQYF
TRBD1	TRBV2	TRBJ1-1	NA	TGTGCCAGCAGGCACAGACAGGGGTGGAGCATGAACACTGAAGCTTTCTTT	CASRHRQGWSMNTEAFF
NA	TRBV9	TRBJ2-3	NA	TGTGCCAGCAGCGTACGGCTAGCCTATAGAGCAGATACGCAGTATTTT	CASSVRLAYRADTQYF
NA	TRBV5-1	TRBJ1-1	once	TGCGCCAGCAGCTTGGAGGGGGGGGACACTGAAGCTTTCTTT	CASSLEGGDTEAFF
TRBD1	TRBV5-4	TRBJ1-1	once	TGTGCCAGCAGCTTCTACAGGGGCGAGGCTTTCTTT	CASSFYRGEAFF
NA	TRBV30	TRBJ1-1	NA	TGTGCCTCGCTGCCTCTATCGGCAGGCCCGCTGGCTCTGAACTGGGAAGCTTTCTTT	CASLPLSAGPLALNWEAFF
NA	TRBV28	TRBJ1-2	NA	TGTGCCAGCACCAATCCACGTGCCAGGCCGTATGGCTACACCTTC	CASTNPRARPYGYTF
TRBD2	TRBV19	TRBJ2-1	NA	TGTGCCACCCTGACTAGCGGGGGGACCGGTGAGCAGTTCTTC	CATLTSGGTGEQFF
NA	TRBV7-6	TRBJ2-3	NA	TGTGCCAGCAGCAACGCGGTGCGCCGGGCAGATACGCAGTATTTT	CASSNAVRRADTQYF
TRBD1	TRBV7-9	TRBJ2-7	NA	TGTGCCAGCAGCTTAGTCGGGACAGGGGGGTCAATAGGACACGAGCAGTACTTC	CASSLVGTGGSIGHEQYF
NA	TRBV6-1	TRBJ1-2	NA	TGTGCCAGCAGTGAAGGAAAGAACAGGGAGGGGGTTAACTATGGCTACACCTTC	CASSEGKNREGVNYGYTF
TRBD2	TRBV5-4	TRBJ2-3	NA	TGTGCCAGCAGCTTGGTGGGCTTGCGGGGGGGTATAGATACGCAGTATTTT	CASSLVGLRGGIDTQYF
NA	TRBV10-3	TRBJ2-3	few	TGTGCCATCAGTGAGTCGATTCCCCTCGACGGGGTGGATACGCAGTATTTT	CAISESIPLDGVDTQYF
NA	TRBV19	TRBJ1-6	NA	TGTGCCAGTAGTATACAATATAATTCACCCCTCCACTTT	CASSIQYNSPLHF
NA	TRBV6-1	TRBJ1-6	NA	TGTGCCAGCAGTTCCGGACTGATAGTAGATTCACCCCTCCACTTT	CASSSGLIVDSPLHF
TRBD1	TRBV28	TRBJ1-2	NA	TGTGCCAGCACCCCGGGGACAGGGGGGTTTGGCTACACCTTC	CASTPGTGGFGYTF
TRBD1	TRBV5-1	TRBJ2-7	NA	TGCGCCAGCCGCTACGACAGGGGGCGGTACGAGCAGTACTTC	CASRYDRGRYEQYF
NA	TRBV27	TRBJ2-1	NA	TGTGCCAGCAGTTTATTTCCAGGGGAAGACCTGTACAATGAGCAGTTCTTC	CASSLFPGEDLYNEQFF
TRBD1	TRBV9	TRBJ1-2	NA	TGTGCCAGCAGCACCCTGCATTGGACAGGGCCCGACCATGGCTACACCTTC	CASSTLHWTGPDHGYTF
TRBD1	TRBV19	TRBJ2-6	NA	TGTGCCAGTAGTGTAAGGGACAGGGGGTATCTATCTGGGGCCAACGTCCTGACTTTC	CASSVRDRGYLSGANVLTF
NA	TRBV6-1	TRBJ2-1	NA	TGTGCCAGCCAGGGAACAAATGAGCAGTTCTTC	CASQGTNEQFF
NA	TRBV19	TRBJ1-2	NA	TGTGCCAGTAGTACCGACAACCGTTCGGGTGGGGCAGGTGGTGGTGGCTACACCTTC	CASSTDNRSGGAGGGGYTF
TRBD1	TRBV2	TRBJ2-2	NA	TGTGCCAGCAGTGATAAAGGGGGACAGGGGACCGGGGAGCTGTTTTTT	CASSDKGGQGTGELFF
TRBD1	TRBV5-1	TRBJ1-5	NA	TGCGCCAGCAGCCCGGGACAGATTAATCAGCCCCAGCATTTT	CASSPGQINQPQHF
NA	TRBV28	TRBJ2-7	NA	TGTGCCAGCAGCCTCCCTGACAGCCACGAGCAGTACTTC	CASSLPDSHEQYF
NA	TRBV6-6	TRBJ1-3	NA	TGTGCCAGCAGTCGGGTCTCTGGAAACACCATATATTTT	CASSRVSGNTIYF
NA	TRBV5-4	TRBJ1-1	NA	TGTGCCAGCAAAGGACTTTCCTTGAACACTGAAGCTTTCTTT	CASKGLSLNTEAFF
NA	TRBV30	TRBJ1-1	once	TGTGCCTGGAATTGGGGGGTGGGGCCCGGGGGCACTGAAGCTTTCTTT	CAWNWGVGPGGTEAFF
NA	TRBV4-1	TRBJ2-1	NA	TGCGCCAGCAGCCCCGACGAGGAGCTTCAGTTGTACAATGAGCAGTTCTTC	CASSPDEELQLYNEQFF
TRBD1	TRBV2	TRBJ2-7	NA	TGTGCCAGCACCATGGGGACAGCCTCCTACGAGCAGTACTTC	CASTMGTASYEQYF
NA	TRBV19	TRBJ2-7	NA	TGTGCCAGTAGTAAACAGGGTAGGCCGGGGGAGCAGTACTTC	CASSKQGRPGEQYF
NA	TRBV4-1	TRBJ1-4	NA	TGCGCCAGCAGCCAAGGGGCGGGGGGCTCTGAAAAACTGTTTTTT	CASSQGAGGSEKLFF
NA	TRBV5-1	TRBJ2-2	NA	TGCGCCAGCTTTGGCGGATTCACCGGGGAGCTGTTTTTT	CASFGGFTGELFF
TRBD2	TRBV6-1	TRBJ2-3	NA	TGTGCCAGCAGTGAATGGGGCCAGCGGGGGGACCACACAGATACGCAGTATTTT	CASSEWGQRGDHTDTQYF
NA	TRBV12-5	TRBJ2-1	NA	TGTGCTACGAGCTCCTACAATGAGCAGTTCTTC	CATSSYNEQFF
NA	TRBV5-4	TRBJ1-4	once	TGTGCCAGCAGCTTGAGGAAAGGTGTAGAGGAGAATGAAAAACTGTTTTTT	CASSLRKGVEENEKLFF
TRBD1	TRBV28	TRBJ1-1	NA	TGTGCCAGCAGTTCCCCCCGGGACAGGGAGGCTGAAGCTTTCTTT	CASSSPRDREAEAFF